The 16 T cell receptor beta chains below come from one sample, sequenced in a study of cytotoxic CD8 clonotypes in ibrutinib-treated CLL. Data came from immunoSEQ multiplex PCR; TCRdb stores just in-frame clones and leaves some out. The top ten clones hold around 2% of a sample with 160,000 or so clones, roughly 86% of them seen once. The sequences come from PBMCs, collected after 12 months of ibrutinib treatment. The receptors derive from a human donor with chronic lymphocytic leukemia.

CDR3 nucleotide sequence: TGTGCCAGCAGTGGACAGGTGCTCGGCACAGATACGCAGTATTTT. This encodes CASSGQVLGTDTQYF. The chain joins TRBV28 to TRBJ2-3, with 7 bases fitting TRBD1. Germline V gives CDR1 MDHEN, CDR2 SYDVKM. The CDR3 extends over 15 amino acids. V was pared by 5 bases and J by 1 base, with 6 bases of the junction left unmatched.

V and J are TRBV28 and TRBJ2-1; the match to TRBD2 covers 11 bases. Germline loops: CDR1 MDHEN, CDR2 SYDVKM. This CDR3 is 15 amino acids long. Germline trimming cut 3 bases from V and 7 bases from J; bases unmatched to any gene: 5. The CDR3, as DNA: TGTGCCAGCAGTTTGGTCACTAGCGGGAGTAATGAGCAGTTCTTC. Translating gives CASSLVTSGSNEQFF.

CDR3 region: CASSPGHSNTEAFF. DNA of the CDR3: TGTGCCAGCAGTCCGGGACACTCAAACACTGAAGCTTTCTTT. The chain employs TRBV7-2 and TRBJ1-1; weak D call: TRBD1 (6 bases). The ends were cut back, 6 bases at V and 2 bases at J, with 13 bases in the middle. Germline-derived CDR1 and CDR2 are SGHTA and FQGNSA. The CDR3 covers 14 residues. Looking up the rest from reference TRBV7-2 and TRBJ1-1 gives the full variable domain: GAGVSQSPSNKVTEKGKDVELRCDPISGHTALYWYRQSLGQGLEFLIYFQGNSAPDKSGLPSDRFSAERTGGSVSTLTIQRTQQEDSAVYLCASSPGHSNTEAFFGQGTRLTVV.

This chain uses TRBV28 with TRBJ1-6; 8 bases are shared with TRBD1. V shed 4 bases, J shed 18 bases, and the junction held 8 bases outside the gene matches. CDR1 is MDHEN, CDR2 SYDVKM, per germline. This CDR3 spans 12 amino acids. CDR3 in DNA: TGTGCCAGCAGTTCAATGGACAGGGCGGGCCACTTT. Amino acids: CASSSMDRAGHF.

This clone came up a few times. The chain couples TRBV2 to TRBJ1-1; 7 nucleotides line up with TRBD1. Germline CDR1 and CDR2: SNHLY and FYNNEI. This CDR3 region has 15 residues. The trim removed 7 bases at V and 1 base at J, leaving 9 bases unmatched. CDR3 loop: CASTGYRGPNTEAFF. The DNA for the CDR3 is TGTGCCAGCACGGGATACAGGGGTCCGAACACTGAAGCTTTCTTT. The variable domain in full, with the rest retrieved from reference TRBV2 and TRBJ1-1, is EPEVTQTPSHQVTQMGQEVILRCVPISNHLYFYWYRQILGQKVEFLVSFYNNEISEKSEIFDDQFSVERPDGSNFTLKIRSTKLEDSAMYFCASTGYRGPNTEAFFGQGTRLTVV.

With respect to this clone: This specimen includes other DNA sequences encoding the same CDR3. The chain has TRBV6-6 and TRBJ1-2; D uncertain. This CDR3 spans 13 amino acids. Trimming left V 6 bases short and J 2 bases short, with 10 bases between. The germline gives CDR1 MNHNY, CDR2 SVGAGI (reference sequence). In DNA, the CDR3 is TGTGCCAGCAGCCCAGGACTCAACTATGGCTACACCTTC. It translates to CASSPGLNYGYTF.

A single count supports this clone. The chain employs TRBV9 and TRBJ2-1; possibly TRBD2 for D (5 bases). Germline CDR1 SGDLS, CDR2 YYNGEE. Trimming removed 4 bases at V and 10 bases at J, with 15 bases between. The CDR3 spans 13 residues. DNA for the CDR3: TGTGCCAGCAGCTACGAGAGCAGCGGCGAGCAGTTCTTC. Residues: CASSYESSGEQFF.

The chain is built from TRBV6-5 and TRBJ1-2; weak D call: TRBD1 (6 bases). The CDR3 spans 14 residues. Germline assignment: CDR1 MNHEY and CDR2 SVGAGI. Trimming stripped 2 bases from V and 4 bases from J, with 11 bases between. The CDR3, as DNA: TGTGCCAGCAGTTACCTCCGGACAGTCTATGGCTACACCTTC. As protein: CASSYLRTVYGYTF.

DNA for the CDR3: TGTGCCAACGCCGGGACAGGGACCGACGAGCAGTACTTC. Encoded protein: CANAGTGTDEQYF. The rearrangement uses TRBV10-3 and TRBJ2-7; TRBD1 matches 9 bases. With 10 bases clipped from V and 5 bases from J, the junction kept 9 bases outside the gene matches. The CDR3 spans 13 residues. Per germline, CDR1 ENHRY and CDR2 SYGVKD.

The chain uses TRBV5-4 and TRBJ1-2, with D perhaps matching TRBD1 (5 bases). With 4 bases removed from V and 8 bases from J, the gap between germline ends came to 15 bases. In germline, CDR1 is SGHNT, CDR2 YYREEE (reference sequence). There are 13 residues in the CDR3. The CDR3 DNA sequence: TGTGCCAGCAGCCCCCTCCGAGGGGAAGGCTACACCTTC. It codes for CASSPLRGEGYTF. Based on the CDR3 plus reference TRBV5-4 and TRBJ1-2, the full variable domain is ETGVTQSPTHLIKTRGQQVTLRCSSQSGHNTVSWYQQALGQGPQFIFQYYREEENGRGNFPPRFSGLQFPNYSSELNVNALELDDSALYLCASSPLRGEGYTFGSGTRLTVV.

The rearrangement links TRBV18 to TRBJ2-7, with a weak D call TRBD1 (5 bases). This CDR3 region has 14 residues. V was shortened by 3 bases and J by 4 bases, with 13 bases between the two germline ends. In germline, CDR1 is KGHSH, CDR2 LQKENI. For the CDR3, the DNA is TGTGCCAGCTCACCTCGACCAGGGTTGTACGAGCAGTACTTC. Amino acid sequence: CASSPRPGLYEQYF.

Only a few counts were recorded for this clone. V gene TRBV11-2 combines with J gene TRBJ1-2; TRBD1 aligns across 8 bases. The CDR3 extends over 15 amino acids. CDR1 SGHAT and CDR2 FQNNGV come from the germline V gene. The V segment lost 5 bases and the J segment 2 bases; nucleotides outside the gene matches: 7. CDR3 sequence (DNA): TGTGCCAGCAGCCGCGATAGGACAGGGAACTATGGCTACACCTTC. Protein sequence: CASSRDRTGNYGYTF.

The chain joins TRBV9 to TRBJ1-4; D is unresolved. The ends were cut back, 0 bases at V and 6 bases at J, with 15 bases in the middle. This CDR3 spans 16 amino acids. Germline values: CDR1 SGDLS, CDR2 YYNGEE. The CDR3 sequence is CASSVDSDTGDEKLFF. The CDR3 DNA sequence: TGTGCCAGCAGCGTAGACTCAGACACCGGGGATGAAAAACTGTTTTTT.

CDR3 in DNA: TGTGCCAGTAGTATAGTGACAGGGGCGCTCCCCTACAATGAGCAGTTCTTC. Amino acids: CASSIVTGALPYNEQFF. V gene TRBV19 combines with J gene TRBJ2-1; 8 nucleotides agree with TRBD1. The V segment lost 1 base and the J segment 2 bases; nucleotides outside the gene matches: 7. The CDR3 totals 17 residues. Germline V lookup: CDR1 LNHDA, CDR2 SQIVND (reference sequence).

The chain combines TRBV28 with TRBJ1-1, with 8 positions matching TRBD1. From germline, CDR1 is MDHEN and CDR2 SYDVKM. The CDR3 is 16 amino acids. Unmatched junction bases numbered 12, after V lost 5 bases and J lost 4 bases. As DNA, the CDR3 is TGTGCCAGCAGTGAAGGGGCAGGGGGCCGGGGCACTGAAGCTTTCTTT. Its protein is CASSEGAGGRGTEAFF.

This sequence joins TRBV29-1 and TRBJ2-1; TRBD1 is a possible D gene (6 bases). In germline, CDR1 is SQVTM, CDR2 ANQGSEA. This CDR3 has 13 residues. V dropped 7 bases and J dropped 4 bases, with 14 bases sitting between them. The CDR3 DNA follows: TGCAGCGCTGAGGGACACCTATACAATGAGCAGTTCTTC. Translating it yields CSAEGHLYNEQFF.